Listed here are 21 T cell receptor beta chains from one sample, sequenced in a study of beta chain features in type 1 diabetes. What was sequenced were expressed TCRB transcripts, since all of the isolated RNA had been reverse transcribed. Clones were read by immunoSEQ multiplex PCR, and TCRdb kept only the in-frame ones, dropping some. The sample has about 350,000 clones, around 20% seen once. What was sequenced was naive CD4+ T cells from blood. Receptors originate from a woman between 18 and 29 years old in good health.

This clone was counted between two and nine times. This chain links TRBV4-3 with TRBJ1-2; D perhaps matches TRBD1 (5 bases). The germline V gene encodes CDR1 LGHNA and CDR2 YSLEER. The length of the CDR3 is 13 residues. V was clipped by 0 bases and J by 6 bases, with 8 bases between them. The CDR3 here is CASSQDLGHGYTF. The CDR3 DNA reads TGCGCCAGCAGCCAAGACCTGGGGCATGGCTACACCTTC.

This clone occurred a few times. The chain employs TRBV7-9 and TRBJ2-7; 11 nucleotides line up with TRBD2. With 5 bases clipped from V and 2 bases from J, the junction kept 14 bases outside the gene matches. Germline V CDR1 and CDR2: SEHNR, FQNEAQ (reference sequence). This CDR3 is built from 18 residues. CDR3 residues: CASSRDLSGRVLPYEQYF. The CDR3 DNA reads TGTGCCAGCAGCCGAGACCTTAGCGGGAGGGTTCTTCCCTACGAGCAGTACTTC. Using reference TRBV7-9 and TRBJ2-7 for the parts outside the CDR3, the full variable domain is DTGVSQNPRHKITKRGQNVTFRCDPISEHNRLYWYRQTLGQGPEFLTYFQNEAQLEKSRLLSDRFSAERPKGSFSTLEIQRTEQGDSAMYLCASSRDLSGRVLPYEQYFGPGTRLTVT.

CDR3 sequence: CAWSVSQSRPGEKLFF. The CDR3 DNA is TGTGCCTGGAGTGTAAGTCAAAGCAGGCCCGGCGAAAAACTGTTTTTT. The chain couples TRBV30 to TRBJ1-4; D gene ambiguous. V lost 0 bases, J lost 8 bases, and 19 bases lay in between. Germline lookup yields CDR1 GTSNPN and CDR2 SVGIG (reference sequence). This CDR3 is 16 amino acids long.

This clone was observed a few times. V is TRBV2 and J is TRBJ2-1, with TRBD2 identical over 13 bases. The ends lost 4 bases at V and 7 bases at J; junction bases unmatched: 4. The germline V gene encodes CDR1 SNHLY and CDR2 FYNNEI. The CDR3 is 15 amino acids. CDR3 in amino acids: CASSVLAGGLNEQFF. CDR3 nucleotides: TGTGCCAGCAGTGTACTAGCGGGGGGGCTTAATGAGCAGTTCTTC.

This sequence joins TRBV21-1 and TRBJ2-7; the listed D gene, TRBD2, was not tested against the DNA. TRBV21-1 corresponds to a pseudogene. This CDR3 has 15 residues. The CDR3 reads CASIAGVPPHYEQYF. The CDR3 DNA is TGTGCCAGCATTGCGGGAGTCCCCCCCCACTACGAGCAGTACTTC.

The J gene is TRBJ2-1, the V gene TRBV30, with TRBD2 matching 7 bases. The CDR3 runs to 15 residues. The germline gives CDR1 GTSNPN, CDR2 SVGIG (reference sequence). V was pared by 3 bases and J by 4 bases, with 9 bases of the junction left unmatched. CDR3 sequence (DNA): TGTGCCTGGAGAGGAGCGGGGCCAAAGTACAATGAGCAGTTCTTC. Protein product: CAWRGAGPKYNEQFF.

Only a few counts were recorded for this clone. The rearrangement links TRBV30 to TRBJ1-4; D unclear. In germline, CDR1 is GTSNPN, CDR2 SVGIG (reference sequence). Trimming left V 0 bases short and J 1 base short, with 15 bases between. The CDR3 is 17 residues long. CDR3 DNA: TGTGCCTGGAGTGTACGTTCGGGATCCAGAACTAATGAAAAACTGTTTTTT. Encoded protein: CAWSVRSGSRTNEKLFF.

The chain employs TRBV19 and TRBJ2-1; 12 nucleotides agree with TRBD2. Unmatched junction bases numbered 6, after V lost 5 bases and J lost 7 bases. Looked up from germline, CDR1 is LNHDA and CDR2 is SQIVND (reference sequence). This CDR3 contains 15 residues. Here the CDR3 DNA reads TGTGCCAGTAGTTTTGTGACTAGCGGGAGAAATGAGCAGTTCTTC. Translating gives CASSFVTSGRNEQFF.

The chain combines TRBV9 with TRBJ2-3, with 16 bases matching TRBD2. From germline, CDR1 is SGDLS and CDR2 YYNGEE. The CDR3 loop spans 18 amino acids. V shed 2 bases, J shed 4 bases, and the junction held 7 bases outside the gene matches. CDR3 amino acids: CASSVGTSGGAGADTQYF. CDR3 coding DNA: TGTGCCAGCAGCGTGGGGACTAGCGGGGGGGCCGGCGCAGATACGCAGTATTTT.

J is TRBJ2-1 and V is TRBV5-4, with TRBD2 as a possible D gene (5 bases). The germline V and J ends were trimmed by 0 bases and 0 bases, with 7 bases remaining between them. CDR1 and CDR2 (germline): SGHNT, YYREEE (reference sequence). This CDR3 comprises 15 residues. The CDR3 here is CASSLAAGSYNEQFF. CDR3 DNA: TGTGCCAGCAGCTTGGCCGCGGGCTCCTACAATGAGCAGTTCTTC.

Only a few counts were recorded for this clone. This chain links TRBV5-1 with TRBJ2-7; D not certain. Germline assignment: CDR1 SGHRS and CDR2 YFSETQ. This CDR3 has 14 residues. Trimming removed 0 bases from V and 1 base from J, with 8 bases in between. The CDR3 DNA sequence: TGCGCCAGCAGCTTGGATGTCCAGTCCTACGAGCAGTACTTC. This codes for CASSLDVQSYEQYF.

V gene TRBV30 combines with J gene TRBJ1-4; D remains unclear. The CDR3 totals 14 residues. The ends were cut back, 6 bases at V and 5 bases at J, with 16 bases in the middle. Germline V gives CDR1 GTSNPN, CDR2 SVGIG (reference sequence). The CDR3 loop reads CACPGRGENEKLFF. The CDR3 DNA sequence: TGTGCCTGCCCCGGTCGGGGAGAAAATGAAAAACTGTTTTTT.

The table lists this clone with a few counts. The genes are TRBV4-2 and TRBJ1-5; no firm D call. CDR1 LGHNA and CDR2 YNFKEQ come from the germline V gene. The V end lost 1 base, the J end lost 6 bases, and 16 bases lay between the germline ends. This CDR3 is built from 16 residues. CDR3 residues: CASSQGGGWAAQPQHF. DNA for the CDR3: TGTGCCAGCAGCCAAGGAGGAGGGTGGGCAGCTCAGCCCCAGCATTTT.

The chain carries TRBV30 and TRBJ2-2, with D maybe TRBD2 (6 bases). The germline CDR1 and CDR2 sequences are GTSNPN and SVGIG (reference sequence). This CDR3 contains 16 residues. V was shortened by 6 bases and J by 1 base, with 18 bases between the two germline ends. Here the CDR3 reads CACPDGAGKNTGELFF. The CDR3 bases are TGTGCCTGCCCCGACGGGGCGGGGAAGAACACCGGGGAGCTGTTTTTT.

This clone was observed a handful of times. The chain has TRBV4-2 and TRBJ2-3; D unresolved. Germline values: CDR1 LGHNA, CDR2 YNFKEQ. CDR3 size: 14 residues. V was cut by 0 bases and J by 5 bases, with 9 bases left in between. CDR3: CASSQEQSRDTQYF. CDR3 sequence (DNA): TGTGCCAGCAGCCAAGAGCAGTCCAGAGATACGCAGTATTTT.

The CDR3 DNA follows: TGCGCCAGCAGCTTGGAGGCGGGAGAATCCTACGAGCAGTACTTC. Translation gives CASSLEAGESYEQYF. This chain links TRBV5-1 with TRBJ2-7; the match to TRBD2 covers 7 bases. With V trimmed by 0 bases and J by 1 base, 4 bases remained unmatched. The CDR3 runs 15 residues. Germline V gene data show CDR1 as SGHRS and CDR2 as YFSETQ.

The rearrangement joins TRBV29-1 to TRBJ1-2, with TRBD1 matching 7 bases. CDR3 size: 13 residues. CDR1 is SQVTM and CDR2 is ANQGSEA in the germline V gene. CDR3 DNA sequence: TGCACCTTGACAGGGACAGCAGACTATGGCTACACCTTC. Amino acid sequence: CTLTGTADYGYTF.

This clone was detected only a few times. The V call is TRBV20-1, the J call TRBJ1-2, with D hard to call. The V gene's germline CDR1 is DFQATT and CDR2 SNEGSKA (reference sequence). This CDR3 has 11 amino acids. V gave up 0 bases and J gave up 4 bases, with 3 bases separating them. CDR3 DNA sequence: TGCAGTGCTAGAGAGGCCTATGGCTACACCTTC. This gives the protein CSAREAYGYTF.

The V call is TRBV9, the J call TRBJ1-4; D is unresolved. This CDR3 comprises 15 residues. The V and J ends lost 4 bases and 5 bases respectively, with 15 bases between them. CDR1 is SGDLS and CDR2 is YYNGEE in the germline V gene. As DNA, the CDR3 is TGTGCCAGCAGCTCCCGAGACAAGAACAATGAAAAACTGTTTTTT. The encoded protein is CASSSRDKNNEKLFF.

In its sample, this clone was seen a few times. At the DNA level, this CDR3 is encoded by other sequences in the same sample as well. Written as DNA, the CDR3 is TGTGCCAGCTCACCTCCTGGAGGCGAGCAGTACTTC. Protein: CASSPPGGEQYF. This chain joins TRBV18 and TRBJ2-7; TRBD2 might be the D (5 bases). This CDR3 is 12 amino acids long. The V gene's germline CDR1 is KGHSH and CDR2 LQKENI. The germline V and J ends were trimmed by 3 bases and 6 bases, with 9 bases remaining between them.

The chain combines TRBV10-2 with TRBJ2-7; 9 nucleotides align to TRBD1. Trimming took 7 bases from V and 3 from J; bases not matched to a gene: 10. The CDR3 length is 15 residues. CDR1 WSHSY and CDR2 SAAADI come from the germline V gene. CDR3 bases: TGCGCCAGCACCCCGGGACAGGGTATTTTCTACGAGCAGTACTTC. Amino acid sequence: CASTPGQGIFYEQYF.